The 16 T cell receptor beta chains listed next were all sequenced from one sample in a study of blood T cell repertoires in COVID-19. Produced via immunoSEQ multiplex PCR; TCRdb's table is partial and in-frame only. The sample has about 74,000 clones, around nine tenths seen once. Sequencing input: peripheral blood. Receptors originate from a man in his fifties or sixties with acute or convalescent COVID-19.

The chain joins TRBV15 to TRBJ2-3, with 7 bases matching TRBD2. The CDR3 runs to 16 residues. Germline trimming cut 0 bases from V and 5 bases from J; bases unmatched to any gene: 8. Germline V gene data show CDR1 as LNHNV and CDR2 as YYDKDF (reference sequence). The CDR3 loop reads CATSRDRAGDGDTQYF. The CDR3 DNA sequence: TGTGCCACCAGCAGAGACCGGGCGGGAGATGGAGATACGCAGTATTTT.

The chain links TRBV7-8 to TRBJ1-5; 7 bases are a match to TRBD1. CDR1 is SGHVS and CDR2 is FQNEAQ in the germline V gene. This CDR3 has 15 amino acids. J lost 2 bases, V lost 3 bases, and 4 bases had no gene match. The CDR3 here is CASSFGQARNQPQHF. The CDR3 nucleotides read TGTGCCAGCAGCTTTGGACAGGCCCGCAATCAGCCCCAGCATTTT.

The chain combines TRBV6-6 with TRBJ1-2; 7 bases map to TRBD1. CDR1 and CDR2 from the germline V gene are MNHNY and SVGAGI (reference sequence). The CDR3 contains 12 residues. J was trimmed by 8 bases and V by 6 bases; bases with no gene match: 6. The chain's CDR3 is CASRSGGWGYTF. The CDR3 region has the DNA TGTGCCAGCAGATCAGGGGGATGGGGCTACACCTTC.

The CDR3 sequence is CASSFLAGASTDTQYF. DNA for the CDR3: TGTGCCAGCAGCTTCCTAGCGGGGGCGAGCACAGATACGCAGTATTTT. The chain combines TRBV7-4 with TRBJ2-3; 10 bases align to TRBD2. The V segment lost 3 bases and the J segment 0 bases; nucleotides outside the gene matches: 3. This CDR3 region has 16 residues. The germline gives CDR1 SGHVT, CDR2 SQSDAQ.

The chain uses TRBV6-5 and TRBJ2-2; no clear D gene. The V and J ends lost 0 bases and 0 bases respectively, with 8 bases between them. The CDR3 runs to 16 residues. Germline V gene data show CDR1 as MNHEY and CDR2 as SVGAGI. The DNA of the CDR3 is TGTGCCAGCAGTTACTCGATCGCAGCGAACACCGGGGAGCTGTTTTTT. This encodes CASSYSIAANTGELFF.

This rearrangement joins TRBV7-8 to TRBJ1-2; 7 bases agree with TRBD1. Losses at the gene ends were 4 bases for V and 3 bases for J; bases not matched to a gene: 8. CDR3 length: 15 amino acids. Germline CDR1 reads SGHVS; CDR2 reads FQNEAQ. Here the CDR3 DNA reads TGTGCCAGCAGCTACGCTTCAGGGGGGCACTATGGCTACACCTTC. This sequence encodes CASSYASGGHYGYTF.

The chain carries TRBV27 and TRBJ2-7; TRBD2 agrees at 10 bases. Trimming took 8 bases from V and 0 from J; bases not matched to a gene: 13. Germline CDR1 and CDR2: MNHEY and SMNVEV (reference sequence). This CDR3 is 17 amino acids long. CDR3 sequence reads: CASSPFLAGDPSYEQYF. In nucleotides, the CDR3 is TGTGCCAGCTCCCCGTTCCTAGCGGGAGATCCCTCCTACGAGCAGTACTTC.

The V and J genes are TRBV10-3 and TRBJ1-2; possible D gene TRBD1, 5 bases. Germline CDR1 and CDR2: ENHRY and SYGVKD. The length of the CDR3 is 16 residues. Trimming took 0 bases from V and 4 from J, leaving 15 bases between them. In DNA form, the CDR3 reads TGTGCCATCAGTGAGTCTGGGGGGGGAATACCCTATGGCTACACCTTC. Its translation is CAISESGGGIPYGYTF.

The chain couples TRBV27 to TRBJ2-3; TRBD1 is a possible D gene (5 bases). CDR1 MNHEY and CDR2 SMNVEV come from the germline V gene (reference sequence). With 8 bases removed from V and 4 bases from J, the gap between germline ends came to 16 bases. The CDR3 length is 14 residues. The CDR3 sequence is CASGAGFVADTQYF. Written as DNA, the CDR3 is TGTGCCAGCGGGGCAGGGTTCGTCGCAGATACGCAGTATTTT.

This chain links TRBV4-1 with TRBJ1-6; D is uncertain. The CDR3 covers 18 residues. V dropped 6 bases and J dropped 0 bases, with 18 bases sitting between them. CDR1 MGHRA and CDR2 YSYEKL come from the germline V gene. CDR3: CASRSDPPGSSYNSPLHF. CDR3 nucleotides: TGCGCCAGCAGATCCGATCCCCCGGGATCCTCCTATAATTCACCCCTCCACTTT.

The chain carries TRBV28 and TRBJ2-7; weak D call: TRBD2 (6 bases). Germline CDR1 and CDR2: MDHEN and SYDVKM. The CDR3 loop spans 14 amino acids. The ends were cut back, 7 bases at V and 7 bases at J, with 20 bases in the middle. CDR3 bases: TGTGCCAGCATCCCAGGGAGGTCGGCTAGGGAGCAGTACTTC. It yields the protein CASIPGRSAREQYF.

The chain carries TRBV15 and TRBJ2-6; TRBD2 is a possible D gene (6 bases). Per the germline V gene, CDR1 is LNHNV and CDR2 is YYDKDF (reference sequence). This CDR3 contains 19 residues. V lost 2 bases and J 0 bases, leaving 17 bases between the germline ends. CDR3 sequence: CATSRPSGTAFSGANVLTF. For the CDR3, the DNA is TGTGCCACCAGCAGACCGTCCGGGACTGCCTTCTCTGGGGCCAACGTCCTGACTTTC.

The J gene is TRBJ1-6, the V gene TRBV27; D may be TRBD1 (5 bases). The V and J ends lost 6 bases and 5 bases respectively, with 20 bases between them. The CDR3 is 17 residues long. Germline CDR1 reads MNHEY; CDR2 reads SMNVEV (reference sequence). As DNA, the CDR3 is TGTGCCAGCAGCCCATGGTCAGGGTATCGTGATAATTCACCCCTCCACTTT. This translates into CASSPWSGYRDNSPLHF.

CDR3 amino acids: CASSHARGTEAFF. The CDR3 region has the DNA TGTGCCAGCAGCCATGCTCGGGGCACTGAAGCTTTCTTT. This chain joins TRBV3-1 (or the pseudogene TRBV3-2) and TRBJ1-1; D is undetermined. Germline CDR1 LGHDT, CDR2 YNNKEL (reference sequence). The V and J ends lost 3 bases and 4 bases respectively, with 9 bases between them. The CDR3 is 13 amino acids.

V is TRBV5-8 and J is TRBJ1-5; no clear D. The CDR3 loop spans 14 amino acids. V dropped 0 bases and J dropped 4 bases, with 8 bases sitting between them. Germline-derived CDR1 and CDR2 are SGHTS and YDEGEE. CDR3 DNA sequence: TGTGCCAGCAGCTTGGCCCCGGGTAATCAGCCCCAGCATTTT. It codes for CASSLAPGNQPQHF. Using reference TRBV5-8 and TRBJ1-5 for the parts outside the CDR3, the full variable domain is EAGVTQSPTHLIKTRGQQATLRCSPISGHTSVYWYQQALGLGLQFLLWYDEGEERNRGNFPPRFSGRQFPNYSSELNVNALELEDSALYLCASSLAPGNQPQHFGDGTRLSIL.

This clone was observed a single time. The chain recombines TRBV28 with TRBJ1-6, with TRBD1 identical over 11 bases. J gave up 13 bases and V 3 bases, and 11 bases lay outside the gene matches. Germline V gene sequence: CDR1 MDHEN, CDR2 SYDVKM. The CDR3 loop spans 16 amino acids. Written as DNA, the CDR3 is TGTGCCAGCAGTTTGGTTTCGGGACAGGGGGTTCTTCCCCTCCACTTT. Translating gives CASSLVSGQGVLPLHF.